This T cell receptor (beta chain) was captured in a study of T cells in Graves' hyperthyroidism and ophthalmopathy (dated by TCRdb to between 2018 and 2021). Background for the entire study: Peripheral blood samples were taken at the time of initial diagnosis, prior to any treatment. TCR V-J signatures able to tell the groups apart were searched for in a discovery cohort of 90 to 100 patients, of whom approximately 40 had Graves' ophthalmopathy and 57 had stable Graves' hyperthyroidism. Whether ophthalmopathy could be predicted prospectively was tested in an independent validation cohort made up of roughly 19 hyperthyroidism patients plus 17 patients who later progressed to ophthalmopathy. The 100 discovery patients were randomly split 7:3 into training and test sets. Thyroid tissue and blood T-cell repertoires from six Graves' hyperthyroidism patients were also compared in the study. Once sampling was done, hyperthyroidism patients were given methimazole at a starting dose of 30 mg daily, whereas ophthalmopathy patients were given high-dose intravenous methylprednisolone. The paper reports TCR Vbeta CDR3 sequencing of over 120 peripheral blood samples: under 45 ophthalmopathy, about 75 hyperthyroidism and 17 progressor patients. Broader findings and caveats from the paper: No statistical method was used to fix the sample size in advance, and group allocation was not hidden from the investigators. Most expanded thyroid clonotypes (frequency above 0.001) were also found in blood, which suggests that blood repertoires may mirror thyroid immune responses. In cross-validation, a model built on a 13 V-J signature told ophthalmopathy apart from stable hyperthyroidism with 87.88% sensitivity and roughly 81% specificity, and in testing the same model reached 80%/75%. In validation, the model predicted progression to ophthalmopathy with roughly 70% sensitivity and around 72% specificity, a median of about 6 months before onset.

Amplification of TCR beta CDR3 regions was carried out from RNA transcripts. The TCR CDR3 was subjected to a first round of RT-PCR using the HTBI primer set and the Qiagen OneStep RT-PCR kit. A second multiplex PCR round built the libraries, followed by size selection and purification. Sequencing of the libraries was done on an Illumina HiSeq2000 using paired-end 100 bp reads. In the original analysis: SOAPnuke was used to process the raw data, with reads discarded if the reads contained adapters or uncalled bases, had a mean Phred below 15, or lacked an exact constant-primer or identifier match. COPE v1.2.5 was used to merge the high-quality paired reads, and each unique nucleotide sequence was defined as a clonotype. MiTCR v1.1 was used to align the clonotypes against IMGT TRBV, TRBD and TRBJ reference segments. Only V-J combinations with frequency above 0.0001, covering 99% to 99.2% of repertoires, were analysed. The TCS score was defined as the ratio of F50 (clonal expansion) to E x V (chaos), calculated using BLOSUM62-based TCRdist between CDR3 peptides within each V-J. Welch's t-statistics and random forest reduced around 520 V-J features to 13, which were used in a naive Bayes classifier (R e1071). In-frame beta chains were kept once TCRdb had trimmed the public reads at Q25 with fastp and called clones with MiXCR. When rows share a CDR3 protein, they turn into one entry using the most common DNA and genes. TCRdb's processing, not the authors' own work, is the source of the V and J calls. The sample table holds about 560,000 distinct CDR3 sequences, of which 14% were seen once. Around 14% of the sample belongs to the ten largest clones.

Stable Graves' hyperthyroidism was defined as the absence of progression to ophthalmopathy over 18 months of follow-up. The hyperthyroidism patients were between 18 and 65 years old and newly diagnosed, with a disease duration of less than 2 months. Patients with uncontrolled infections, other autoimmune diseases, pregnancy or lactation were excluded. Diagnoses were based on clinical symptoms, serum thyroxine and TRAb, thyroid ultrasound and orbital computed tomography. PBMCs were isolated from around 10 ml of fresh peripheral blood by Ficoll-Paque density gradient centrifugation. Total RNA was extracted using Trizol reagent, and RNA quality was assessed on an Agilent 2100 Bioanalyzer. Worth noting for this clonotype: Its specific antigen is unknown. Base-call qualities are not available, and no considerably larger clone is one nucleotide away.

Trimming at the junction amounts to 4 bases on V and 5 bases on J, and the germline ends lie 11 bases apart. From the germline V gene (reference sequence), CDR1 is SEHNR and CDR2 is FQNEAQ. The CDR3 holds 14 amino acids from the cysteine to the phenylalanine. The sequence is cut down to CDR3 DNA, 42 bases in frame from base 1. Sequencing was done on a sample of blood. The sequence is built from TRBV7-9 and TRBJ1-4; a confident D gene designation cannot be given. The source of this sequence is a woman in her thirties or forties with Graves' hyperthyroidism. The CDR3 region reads CASSSEMLNEKLFF. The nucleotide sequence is TGTGCCAGCAGCTCGGAGATGTTAAATGAAAAACTGTTTTTT.